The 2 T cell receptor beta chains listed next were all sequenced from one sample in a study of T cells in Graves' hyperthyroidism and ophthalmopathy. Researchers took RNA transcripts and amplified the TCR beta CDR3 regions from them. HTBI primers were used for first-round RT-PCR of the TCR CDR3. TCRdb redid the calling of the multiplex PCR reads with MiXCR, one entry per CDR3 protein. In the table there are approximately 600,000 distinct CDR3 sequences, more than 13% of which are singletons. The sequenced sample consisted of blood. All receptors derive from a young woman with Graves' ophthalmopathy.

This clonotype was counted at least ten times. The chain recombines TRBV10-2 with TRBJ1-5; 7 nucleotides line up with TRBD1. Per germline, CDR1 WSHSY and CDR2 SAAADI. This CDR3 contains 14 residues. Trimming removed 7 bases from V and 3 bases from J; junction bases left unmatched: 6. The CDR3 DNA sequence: TGCGCCAGCACCCAAACAGGGGACAATCAGCCCCAGCATTTT. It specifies CASTQTGDNQPQHF.

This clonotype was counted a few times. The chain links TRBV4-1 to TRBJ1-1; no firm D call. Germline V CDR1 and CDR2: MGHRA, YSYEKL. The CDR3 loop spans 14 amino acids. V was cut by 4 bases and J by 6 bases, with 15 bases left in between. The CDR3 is CASSPLISPPEAFF. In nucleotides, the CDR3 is TGCGCCAGCAGCCCTCTCATCAGTCCCCCTGAAGCTTTCTTT.